This TCR beta chain was retrieved from a study of shared clonotypes between healthy human individuals. Naive CD8 cells comprised CD45RO-negative, CCR7-positively selected cells, excluding terminally differentiated effector memory CD45RA+ cells. Some clones are missing from TCRdb's copy, which holds only in-frame ones; the method was immunoSEQ multiplex PCR. The table has about 2 million clones, about 95% seen once; the top ten hold roughly 1.2%. The sample consisted of naive CD8+ T cells sorted from blood. This sequence was found in a man aged 18 to 30 in good health.

CDR3 DNA sequence: TGTGCCAGCAGCAACAGCCAAGAGACCCAGTACTTC. This gives the protein CASSNSQETQYF. The genes are TRBV21-1 and TRBJ2-5; the table's D gene call, TRBD1, was not cross checked with the DNA. TRBV21-1 is shown as a pseudogene. This CDR3 contains 12 residues.